This TCR beta chain is drawn from a study of immune evolution from preneoplasia to lung adenocarcinoma. Overall study: HLA loss of heterozygosity: less than 9% AIS, around 16% MIA, roughly 35% ADC, none AAH. Study results and caveats: Top clone share appeared to fall from AAH through AIS, MIA, adenocarcinoma.

Trimming removed 5 bases from V and 9 bases from J; junction bases left unmatched: 6. Germline CDR1 and CDR2: SEHNR and FQNEAQ (reference sequence). This CDR3 region has 13 residues. Each case's diagnosis was confirmed by two pathologists on H&E. Turning to this clone: Its specificity is not known.

Repertoires were generated with immunoSEQ multiplex PCR, while TCRdb's copy carries only in-frame clones and drops some. The sample contains thousands of clones, around four fifths of which appear only once. The TCR comes from a person aged 50-75 years with lung adenocarcinoma. The sample was FFPE minimally invasive lung adenocarcinoma tissue. V and J are TRBV7-9 and TRBJ2-1, with 8 bases identical to TRBD2. Here the CDR3 DNA reads TGTGCCAGCAGCCGCGGGGGGACGGGTGAGCAGTTCTTC. It codes for CASSRGGTGEQFF.